This is a list of T cell receptor beta chains from one sample in a study of regulatory T cells in long-lasting Graves disease. TCRdb analysed the multiplex PCR reads with MiXCR anew, one entry per CDR3 protein. The sample consists of roughly 700,000 distinct CDR3 sequences, 25% to 30% of them appearing once. The sequences come from peripheral blood mononuclear cells (PBMCs), collected when the disease was refractory, from a patient treated with antithyroid drugs. The origin of the receptors is a female donor with Graves disease. Both conserved end residues are part of each CDR3. D genes are given only for firm matches. Size is stated for part of the rows, as once, few or many counts, or as a class when the clone is expanded.

D	size	V	J	CDR3	DNA
TRBD1	many	TRBV6-1	TRBJ1-2	CASSPGTGAYGYTF	TGTGCCAGCAGTCCTGGGACAGGGGCCTATGGCTACACCTTC
TRBD1	-	TRBV6-1	TRBJ2-5	CASSVGTVGQETQYF	TGTGCCAGCAGTGTAGGGACAGTGGGACAAGAGACCCAGTACTTC
-	many	TRBV9	TRBJ1-4	CASSVAWVKGEKLFF	TGTGCCAGCAGCGTAGCATGGGTAAAAGGCGAAAAACTGTTTTTT
TRBD2	-	TRBV27	TRBJ2-3	CASRLAGGPDTQYF	TGTGCCAGCAGACTAGCGGGAGGGCCCGATACGCAGTATTTT
-	many	TRBV27	TRBJ1-2	CASSLLGGPINYGYTF	TGTGCCAGCAGCCTCCTTGGCGGTCCCATAAACTATGGCTACACCTTC
TRBD1	few	TRBV6-5	TRBJ1-1	CASSSLTGKNTEAFF	TGTGCCAGCAGTTCCCTGACAGGGAAGAATACTGAAGCTTTCTTT
-	many	TRBV20-1	TRBJ1-2	CSAGHNYGYTF	TGCAGTGCGGGACACAACTATGGCTACACCTTC
-	-	TRBV9	TRBJ2-2	CASSVWWELANTGELFF	TGTGCCAGCAGCGTTTGGTGGGAACTAGCGAACACCGGGGAGCTGTTTTTT
-	many	TRBV11-2	TRBJ2-7	CASSPHLDSSWEQYF	TGTGCCAGCAGCCCCCACCTAGACTCGTCATGGGAGCAGTACTTC
-	many	TRBV7-3	TRBJ1-6	CASSPAGGNSPLHF	TGTGCCAGCAGTCCCGCCGGGGGTAACTCACCCCTCCACTTT
TRBD1	-	TRBV20-1	TRBJ1-5	CSARTTGGQPQHF	TGCAGTGCTAGAACCACAGGGGGCCAGCCCCAGCATTTT
-	-	TRBV29-1	TRBJ1-1	CSVDGPVEAFF	TGCAGCGTTGATGGTCCAGTTGAAGCTTTCTTT
TRBD2	-	TRBV7-9	TRBJ2-1	CASSYDSGLEQFF	TGTGCCAGCAGTTATGATAGCGGGCTTGAGCAGTTCTTC
-	-	TRBV3-1	TRBJ2-5	CASSQDLRQKYQETQYF	TGTGCCAGCAGCCAAGATCTGCGACAGAAATACCAAGAGACCCAGTACTTC
TRBD1	few	TRBV7-6	TRBJ1-4	CASSWTGEEGEKLFF	TGTGCCAGCAGCTGGACAGGGGAAGAGGGTGAAAAACTGTTTTTT
TRBD1	-	TRBV20-1	TRBJ1-5	CSARLFSPGQGVQPQHF	TGCAGTGCTAGACTCTTCTCACCGGGACAGGGGGTTCAGCCCCAGCATTTT
-	-	TRBV9	TRBJ1-2	CASSPTGRDIYGYTF	TGTGCCAGCAGCCCCACAGGACGGGACATCTATGGCTACACCTTC
-	-	TRBV6-5	TRBJ1-1	CASSYGLDRRNTEAFF	TGTGCCAGCAGTTACGGCCTGGACAGAAGGAACACTGAAGCTTTCTTT
-	few	TRBV20-1	TRBJ1-4	CSARPTNEKLFF	TGCAGTGCTAGACCTACTAATGAAAAACTGTTTTTT
-	few	TRBV7-2	TRBJ1-1	CASSQYRVNTEAFF	TGTGCCAGCAGCCAATACAGAGTGAACACTGAAGCTTTCTTT
-	-	TRBV7-2	TRBJ2-7	CASSLAGYREYEQYF	TGTGCCAGCAGCTTAGCGGGTTACCGAGAATACGAGCAGTACTTC
-	-	TRBV6-1	TRBJ2-1	CASSESWRADEQFF	TGTGCCAGCAGTGAAAGCTGGAGGGCTGATGAGCAGTTCTTC
-	-	TRBV7-9	TRBJ2-5	CASSLKGGWQETQYF	TGTGCCAGCAGCCTCAAGGGCGGGTGGCAAGAGACCCAGTACTTC
-	-	TRBV27	TRBJ1-4	CASSFSAYLGTFESRATNEKLFF	TGTGCCAGCAGTTTTTCGGCATACCTAGGAACCTTCGAAAGCAGGGCAACTAATGAAAAACTGTTTTTT
TRBD1	few	TRBV9	TRBJ1-3	CASSTAGQGMGNTIYF	TGTGCCAGCAGCACCGCGGGACAGGGGATGGGAAACACCATATATTTT
TRBD2	many	TRBV10-2	TRBJ2-7	CASSELLAKNEQYF	TGCGCCAGCAGTGAGTTACTAGCGAAAAACGAGCAGTACTTC
TRBD1	many	TRBV28	TRBJ2-7	CASSRTGGKVYEQYF	TGTGCCAGCAGTCGCACAGGGGGTAAGGTCTACGAGCAGTACTTC
-	-	TRBV20-1	TRBJ2-7	CSASARLTYEQYF	TGCAGTGCTAGCGCCCGCCTAACCTACGAGCAGTACTTC
-	-	TRBV11-2	TRBJ2-7	CASSLRPFPYEQYF	TGTGCCAGCAGCTTACGACCGTTTCCCTACGAGCAGTACTTC
-	-	TRBV28	TRBJ2-2	CASSFRGLGTGELFF	TGTGCCAGCAGTTTCAGGGGCTTGGGCACCGGGGAGCTGTTTTTT
-	many	TRBV5-1	TRBJ1-2	CASSRGFNYGYTF	TGTGCCAGCAGTCGGGGATTTAACTATGGCTACACCTTC
TRBD2	-	TRBV20-1	TRBJ2-5	CSAKLAGGRQTQYF	TGCAGTGCTAAACTAGCGGGAGGACGGCAGACCCAGTACTTC
-	many	TRBV20-1	TRBJ1-3	CSAFRSSGNTIYF	TGCAGTGCCTTCAGGAGCTCTGGAAACACCATATATTTT
TRBD2	-	TRBV20-1	TRBJ2-7	CSARDLRRAGAEQYF	TGCAGTGCTAGAGACCTACGTCGGGCGGGAGCGGAGCAGTACTTC
-	few	TRBV20-1	TRBJ1-5	CSALQAVSNQPQHF	TGCAGTGCCCTTCAGGCAGTCAGCAATCAGCCCCAGCATTTT
-	few	TRBV10-3	TRBJ1-1	CASSRQRLEAFF	TGTGCCAGCAGCCGACAGAGGCTTGAAGCTTTCTTT
-	-	TRBV29-1	TRBJ1-2	CSVEVGRRSGYTF	TGCAGCGTTGAAGTTGGGCGACGCAGTGGCTACACCTTC
-	-	TRBV30	TRBJ1-6	CAIRGSYNSPLHF	TGTGCCATCCGAGGCTCCTATAATTCACCCCTCCACTTT
-	-	TRBV20-1	TRBJ2-1	CSAPTPYAGYNEQFF	TGCAGTGCTCCAACTCCGTACGCGGGGTACAATGAGCAGTTCTTC
TRBD2	-	TRBV7-9	TRBJ2-7	CASSSLRTSRTYEQYF	TGTGCCAGCAGCTCCCTCCGGACTAGCAGAACCTACGAGCAGTACTTC
-	-	TRBV14	TRBJ1-2	CASSQDVGANYGYTF	TGTGCCAGCAGCCAAGATGTGGGAGCGAACTATGGCTACACCTTC
TRBD1	-	TRBV13	TRBJ1-1	CASSFATGGSYTEAFF	TGTGCCAGCAGCTTCGCGACAGGGGGCAGCTACACTGAAGCTTTCTTT
-	few	TRBV19	TRBJ1-5	CASSHLDSRLSNQPQHF	TGTGCCAGTAGTCACCTGGACAGTAGACTTAGCAATCAGCCCCAGCATTTT
-	-	TRBV7-9	TRBJ2-7	CASRPPGMGYEQYF	TGTGCCAGCAGGCCTCCAGGGATGGGTTACGAGCAGTACTTC
TRBD2	-	TRBV12-3/TRBV12-4	TRBJ2-5	CASRPSGRAYEAQYF	TGTGCCAGCAGACCTAGCGGGAGGGCCTATGAGGCCCAGTACTTC
-	few	TRBV7-3	TRBJ1-5	CASSFPQGGSNQPQHF	TGTGCCAGCAGCTTCCCACAAGGGGGGAGCAATCAGCCCCAGCATTTT
-	few	TRBV19	TRBJ1-1	CAIREGLEAFF	TGTGCTATTAGGGAAGGGCTTGAAGCTTTCTTT
-	few	TRBV6-2/TRBV6-3	TRBJ1-2	CASSELTDYGYTF	TGTGCCAGCAGTGAACTGACAGACTATGGCTACACCTTC
-	many	TRBV28	TRBJ1-1	CASRPRDSYTEAFF	TGTGCCAGCAGGCCCCGGGACTCTTACACTGAAGCTTTCTTT
-	few	TRBV6-1	TRBJ1-1	CASSRLGGLAEAFF	TGTGCCAGCAGCCGCTTGGGGGGCCTGGCTGAAGCTTTCTTT
-	few	TRBV30	TRBJ2-5	CAWNGGWEQETQYF	TGTGCCTGGAATGGGGGTTGGGAGCAAGAGACCCAGTACTTC
TRBD2	-	TRBV6-1	TRBJ2-1	CASKGLAGVGFGDEQFF	TGTGCCAGCAAGGGACTAGCGGGAGTCGGGTTTGGAGATGAGCAGTTCTTC
-	-	TRBV10-3	TRBJ2-2	CAISDRQGMGAGELFF	TGTGCCATCAGTGATCGTCAGGGAATGGGTGCCGGGGAGCTGTTTTTT
TRBD2	few	TRBV6-1	TRBJ2-2	CASRHLAEPNTGELFF	TGTGCCAGCAGACACCTAGCGGAACCAAACACCGGGGAGCTGTTTTTT
-	many	TRBV6-1	TRBJ1-2	CASTREGRGYGYTF	TGTGCCAGCACCCGAGAGGGGCGCGGCTATGGCTACACCTTC
TRBD2	-	TRBV20-1	TRBJ2-1	CSATRTSGSGGNEQFF	TGCAGTGCTACAAGGACTAGCGGGAGCGGTGGTAATGAGCAGTTCTTC
-	many	TRBV2	TRBJ1-2	CASSEDGGRGLDGYTF	TGTGCCAGCAGTGAAGACGGTGGCAGGGGTTTAGATGGCTACACCTTC
-	-	TRBV29-1	TRBJ1-2	CSVIVPISGYTF	TGCAGCGTCATCGTACCGATATCTGGCTACACCTTC
-	-	TRBV4-1	TRBJ1-1	CASRNRAVNTEAFF	TGCGCCAGCAGAAACAGGGCGGTAAACACTGAAGCTTTCTTT
TRBD1	-	TRBV2	TRBJ1-3	CASSFTTGSGNTIYF	TGTGCCAGCAGTTTCACGACAGGGTCTGGAAACACCATATATTTT